Listed below are T cell receptor beta chains from one sample, sequenced in a study of blood T cell repertoires in COVID-19. Generated by immunoSEQ multiplex PCR, the TCRdb table keeps only in-frame clones and is missing some. The sample lists about 120,000 clones; roughly 83% were seen once. Material: peripheral blood. These TCRs come from a woman older than 75 with acute or convalescent COVID-19. The CDR3 runs from the conserved cysteine through the conserved F or W. Each record gives: V gene, clone size, J gene, D gene, CDR3 DNA, CDR3 protein. A D gene is named only where the DNA matches it firmly. The size of a clone is reported for some rows only, either as once, few or many, or as a class for expanded clones.

TRBV3-1/TRBV3-2	NA	TRBJ1-5	TRBD1	TGTGCCAGCAGCCACGGGACAGGGGCAAATCAGCCCCAGCATTTT	CASSHGTGANQPQHF
TRBV20-1	NA	TRBJ1-2	NA	TGCAGTGCTAGTGACGTTTTCCATGGCTACACCTTC	CSASDVFHGYTF
TRBV28	few	TRBJ1-1	TRBD1	TGTGCCAGCCCCCCCCGGACAGGGGGCACGACTGAAGCTTTCTTT	CASPPRTGGTTEAFF
TRBV28	NA	TRBJ2-5	TRBD2	TGTGCCACCAGACTAGCGGGAGATCAAGAGACCCAGTACTTC	CATRLAGDQETQYF
TRBV7-3	NA	TRBJ2-2	TRBD1	TGTGCCAGCAGCTTATTGGGACAGGGAACCCCCGGGGAGCTGTTTTTT	CASSLLGQGTPGELFF
TRBV3-1/TRBV3-2	many	TRBJ1-6	NA	TGTGCCAGCAGTCTTACCCCAGGGGATTCACCCCTCCACTTT	CASSLTPGDSPLHF
TRBV6-5	NA	TRBJ1-2	NA	TGTGCCAGCAGTTATCCGGGAAGCTATGGCTACACCTTC	CASSYPGSYGYTF
TRBV5-4	NA	TRBJ2-7	NA	TGTGCCAGCAGCTTGGGTAGCAAGGACGAGCAGTACTTC	CASSLGSKDEQYF
TRBV19	NA	TRBJ1-6	NA	TGTGCCAGTAGTGTACGGGATTCACCCCTCCACTTT	CASSVRDSPLHF
TRBV30	NA	TRBJ1-1	TRBD1	TGTGCCTGGGCCCCTAGGGGGACAGGGATTTTACGGGAGACTGAAGCTTTCTTT	CAWAPRGTGILRETEAFF
TRBV10-3	NA	TRBJ2-2	NA	TGTGCCGGGGGGGCAGGGGAGGCCACCGGGGAGCTGTTTTTT	CAGGAGEATGELFF